This T cell receptor beta chain was sequenced during a study of spatial heterogeneity in lung cancer. Study-level information: More beta-chain than alpha-chain sequences were consistently detected. Averaged across combinations, each unique TCR and UMI pairing appeared more than ten times in raw reads, which were uncorrected.

TCRdb reanalysed the 5' RACE reads using MiXCR and keeps one entry per CDR3 protein. The sample lists tens of thousands of distinct CDR3 sequences; less than 15% were seen once. CDR3 size: 15 residues. Trimming left V 3 bases short and J 0 bases short, with 12 bases between. CDR1 and CDR2 (germline): MGHRA, YSYEKL. Time point here: sample taken at primary tumor resection. Tumor, nontumor lung or frozen PBMC supplied whole RNA that was sequenced unsorted. The sequencing used PBMCs, collected at surgery. The rearrangement links TRBV4-1 to TRBJ2-7; tentative D call: TRBD1 (7 bases). This receptor was identified in a male donor with early-stage non-small cell lung cancer. The CDR3 protein is CASSQAGQSSYEQYF. In DNA form, the CDR3 reads TGCGCCAGCAGCCAGGCGGGACAGAGCTCCTACGAGCAGTACTTC.